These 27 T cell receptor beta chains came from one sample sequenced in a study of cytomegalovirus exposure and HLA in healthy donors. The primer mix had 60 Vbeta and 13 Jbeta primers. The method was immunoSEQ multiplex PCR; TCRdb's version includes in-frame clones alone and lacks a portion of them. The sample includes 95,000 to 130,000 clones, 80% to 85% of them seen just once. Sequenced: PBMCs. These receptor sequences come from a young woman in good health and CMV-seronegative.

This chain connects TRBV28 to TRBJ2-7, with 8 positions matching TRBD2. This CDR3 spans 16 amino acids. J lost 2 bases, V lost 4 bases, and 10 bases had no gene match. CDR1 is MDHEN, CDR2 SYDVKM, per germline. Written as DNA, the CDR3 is TGTGCCAGCAGTTCGGCCCAAGCGGGGGACCCCTACGAGCAGTACTTC. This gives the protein CASSSAQAGDPYEQYF.

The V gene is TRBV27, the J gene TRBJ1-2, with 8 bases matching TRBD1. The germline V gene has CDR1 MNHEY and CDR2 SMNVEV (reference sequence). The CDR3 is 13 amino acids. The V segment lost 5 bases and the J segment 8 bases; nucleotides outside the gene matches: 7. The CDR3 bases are TGTGCCAGCAGTCCTAGGACAGGGAAAGGCTACACCTTC. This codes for CASSPRTGKGYTF.

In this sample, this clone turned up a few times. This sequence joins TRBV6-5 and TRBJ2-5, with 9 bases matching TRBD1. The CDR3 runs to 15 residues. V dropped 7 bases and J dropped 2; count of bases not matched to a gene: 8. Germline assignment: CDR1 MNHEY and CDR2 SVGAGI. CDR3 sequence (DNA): TGTGCCAGCAAACTTACAGGGGGCATTCAAGAGACCCAGTACTTC. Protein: CASKLTGGIQETQYF.

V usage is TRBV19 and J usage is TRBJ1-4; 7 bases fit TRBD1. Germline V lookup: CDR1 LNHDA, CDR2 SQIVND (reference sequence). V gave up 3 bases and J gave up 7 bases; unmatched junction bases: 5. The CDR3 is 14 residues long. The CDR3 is CASSMNRGGEKLFF. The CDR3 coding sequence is TGTGCCAGTAGTATGAACAGGGGCGGTGAAAAACTGTTTTTT.

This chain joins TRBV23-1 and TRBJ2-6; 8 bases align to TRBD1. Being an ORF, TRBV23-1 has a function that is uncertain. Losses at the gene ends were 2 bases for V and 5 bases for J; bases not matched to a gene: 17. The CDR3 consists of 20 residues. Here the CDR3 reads CASSQPNYRDRYTWANVLTF. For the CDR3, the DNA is TGCGCCAGCAGTCAACCGAATTACCGGGACAGGTATACTTGGGCCAACGTCCTGACTTTC.

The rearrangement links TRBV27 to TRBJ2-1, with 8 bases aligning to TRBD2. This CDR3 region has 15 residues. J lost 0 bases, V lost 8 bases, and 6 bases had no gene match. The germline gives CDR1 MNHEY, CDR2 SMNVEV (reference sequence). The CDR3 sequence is CASVPGTSSYNEQFF. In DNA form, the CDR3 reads TGTGCCAGCGTACCCGGGACTAGCTCCTACAATGAGCAGTTCTTC.

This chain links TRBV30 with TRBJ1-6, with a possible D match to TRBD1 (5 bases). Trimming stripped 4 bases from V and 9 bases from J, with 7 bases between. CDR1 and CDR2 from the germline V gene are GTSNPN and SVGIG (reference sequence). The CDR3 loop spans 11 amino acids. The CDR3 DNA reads TGTGCCTGGATGGGGGGTTCACCCCTCCACTTT. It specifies CAWMGGSPLHF.

The CDR3 reads CASTVTGDDYNEQFF. CDR3 DNA sequence: TGTGCCAGCACCGTGACAGGGGATGACTACAATGAGCAGTTCTTC. The V call is TRBV28, the J call TRBJ2-1, with TRBD1 identical over 8 bases. Germline values: CDR1 MDHEN, CDR2 SYDVKM. J lost 3 bases, V lost 7 bases, and 8 bases had no gene match. The CDR3 contains 15 residues. Full variable domain (rest looked up from reference TRBV28 and TRBJ2-1): DVKVTQSSRYLVKRTGEKVFLECVQDMDHENMFWYRQDPGLGLRLIYFSYDVKMKEKGDIPEGYSVSREKKERFSLILESASTNQTSMYLCASTVTGDDYNEQFFGPGTRLTVL.

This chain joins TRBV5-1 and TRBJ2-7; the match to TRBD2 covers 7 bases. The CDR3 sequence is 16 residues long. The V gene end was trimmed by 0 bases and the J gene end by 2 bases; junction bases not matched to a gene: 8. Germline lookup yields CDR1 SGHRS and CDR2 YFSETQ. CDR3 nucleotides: TGCGCCAGCAGCTTGGGATCACTAGCGCCGACCTACGAGCAGTACTTC. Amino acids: CASSLGSLAPTYEQYF.

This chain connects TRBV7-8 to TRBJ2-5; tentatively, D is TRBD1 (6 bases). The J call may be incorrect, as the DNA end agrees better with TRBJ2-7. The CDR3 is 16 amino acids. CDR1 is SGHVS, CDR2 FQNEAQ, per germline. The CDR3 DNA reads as TGTGCCAGCAGCCCACTGACGACAGGCAGCTCCTACGAGCAGTACTTC. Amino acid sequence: CASSPLTTGSSYEQYF.

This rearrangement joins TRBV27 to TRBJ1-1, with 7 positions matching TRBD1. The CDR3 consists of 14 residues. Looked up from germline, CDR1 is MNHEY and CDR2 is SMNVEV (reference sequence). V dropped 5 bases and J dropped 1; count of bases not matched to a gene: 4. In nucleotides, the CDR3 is TGTGCCAGCAGTACAAGACAGGGGAACACTGAAGCTTTCTTT. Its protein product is CASSTRQGNTEAFF.

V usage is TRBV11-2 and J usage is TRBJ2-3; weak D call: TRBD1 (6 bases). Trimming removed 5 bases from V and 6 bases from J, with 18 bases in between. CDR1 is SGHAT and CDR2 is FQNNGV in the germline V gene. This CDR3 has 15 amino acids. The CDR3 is CASSPGNPGADTQYF. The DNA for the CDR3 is TGTGCCAGCAGCCCAGGCAACCCAGGGGCCGATACGCAGTATTTT.

CDR3 sequence reads: CASSQRDYSNTGELFF. The DNA for the CDR3 is TGTGCCAGCAGCCAGCGGGACTACTCGAACACCGGGGAGCTGTTTTTT. The chain has TRBV14 and TRBJ2-2; TRBD2 matches at 7 bases. The CDR3 consists of 16 residues. The germline V gene encodes CDR1 SGHDN and CDR2 FVKESK. V lost 3 bases to trimming and J lost 0 bases; unmatched junction nucleotides: 4.

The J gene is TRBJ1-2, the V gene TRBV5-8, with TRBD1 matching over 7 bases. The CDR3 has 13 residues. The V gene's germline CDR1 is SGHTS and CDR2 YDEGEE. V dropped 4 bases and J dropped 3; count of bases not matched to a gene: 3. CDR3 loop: CASSRQGDYGYTF. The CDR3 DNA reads TGTGCCAGCAGCCGACAGGGTGACTATGGCTACACCTTC.

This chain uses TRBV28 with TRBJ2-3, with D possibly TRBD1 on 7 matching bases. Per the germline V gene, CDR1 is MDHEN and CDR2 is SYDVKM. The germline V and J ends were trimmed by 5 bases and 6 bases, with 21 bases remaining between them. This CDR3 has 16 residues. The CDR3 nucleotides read TGTGCCAGCAGTCAGGGGGGAGCCATAGACACGGATACGCAGTATTTT. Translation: CASSQGGAIDTDTQYF.

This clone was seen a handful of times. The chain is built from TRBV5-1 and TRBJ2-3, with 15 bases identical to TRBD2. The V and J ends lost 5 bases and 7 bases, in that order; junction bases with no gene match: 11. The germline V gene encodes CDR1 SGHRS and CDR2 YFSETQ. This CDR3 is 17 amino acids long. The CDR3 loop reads CASRRTSGREDVNTQYF. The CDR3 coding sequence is TGCGCCAGCAGGCGGACTAGCGGGAGGGAGGACGTGAATACGCAGTATTTT.

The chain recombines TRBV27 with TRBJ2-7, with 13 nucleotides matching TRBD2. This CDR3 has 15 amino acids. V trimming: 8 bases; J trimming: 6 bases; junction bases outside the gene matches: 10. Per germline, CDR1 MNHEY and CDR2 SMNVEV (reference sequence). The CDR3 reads CASGLGTSGIGEQYF. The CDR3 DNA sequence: TGTGCCAGCGGATTAGGGACTAGCGGGATTGGCGAGCAGTACTTC.

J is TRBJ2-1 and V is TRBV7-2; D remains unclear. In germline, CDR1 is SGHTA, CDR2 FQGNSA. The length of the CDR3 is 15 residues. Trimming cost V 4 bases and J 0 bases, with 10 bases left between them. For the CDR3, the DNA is TGTGCCAGCAGCTCCCCCCCAGGCTCCTACAATGAGCAGTTCTTC. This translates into CASSSPPGSYNEQFF.

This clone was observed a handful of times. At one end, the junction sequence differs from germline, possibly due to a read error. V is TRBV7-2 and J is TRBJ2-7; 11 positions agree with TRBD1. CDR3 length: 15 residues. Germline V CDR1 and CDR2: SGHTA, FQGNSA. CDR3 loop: CASSLGQGATYEQYF. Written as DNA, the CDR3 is TGTGCCAGCAGTTTAGGACAGGGGGCAACCTACGAGCAGTACTTC. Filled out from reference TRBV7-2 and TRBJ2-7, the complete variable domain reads GAGVSQSPSNKVTEKGKDVELRCDPISGHTALYWYRQSLGQGLEFLIYFQGNSAPDKSGLPSDRFSAERTGGSVSTLTIQRTQQEDSAVYLCASSLGQGATYEQYFGPGTRLTVT.

CDR3 amino acids: CASSLDEQETQYF. As DNA, the CDR3 is TGTGCCAGCAGCTTGGACGAGCAAGAGACCCAGTACTTC. The genes are TRBV5-6 and TRBJ2-5; D remains ambiguous. Per germline, CDR1 SGHDT and CDR2 YYEEEE. This CDR3 region has 13 residues. Trimming cost V 0 bases and J 2 bases, with 5 bases left between them.

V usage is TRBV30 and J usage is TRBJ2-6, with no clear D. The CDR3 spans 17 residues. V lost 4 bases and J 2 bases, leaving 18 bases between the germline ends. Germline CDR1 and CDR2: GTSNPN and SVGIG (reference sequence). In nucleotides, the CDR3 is TGTGCCTGGAACTCCGGCAGACTTATCACTGGGGCCAACGTCCTGACTTTC. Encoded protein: CAWNSGRLITGANVLTF.

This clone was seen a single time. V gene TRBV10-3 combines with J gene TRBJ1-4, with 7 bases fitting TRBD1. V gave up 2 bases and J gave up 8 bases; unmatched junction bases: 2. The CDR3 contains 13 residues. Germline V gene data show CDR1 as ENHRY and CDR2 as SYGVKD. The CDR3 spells CAISETGVEKLFF. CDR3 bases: TGTGCCATCAGTGAGACAGGGGTGGAAAAACTGTTTTTT.

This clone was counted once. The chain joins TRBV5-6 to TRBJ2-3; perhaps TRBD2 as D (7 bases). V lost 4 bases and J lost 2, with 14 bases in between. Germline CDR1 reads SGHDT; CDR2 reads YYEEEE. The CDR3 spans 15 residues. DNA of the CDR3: TGTGCCAGCAGCCCTGGGCGGGGGCCCACAGATACGCAGTATTTT. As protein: CASSPGRGPTDTQYF. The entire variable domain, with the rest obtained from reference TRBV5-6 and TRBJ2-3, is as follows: DAGVTQSPTHLIKTRGQQVTLRCSPKSGHDTVSWYQQALGQGPQFIFQYYEEEERQRGNFPDRFSGHQFPNYSSELNVNALLLGDSALYLCASSPGRGPTDTQYFGPGTRLTVL.

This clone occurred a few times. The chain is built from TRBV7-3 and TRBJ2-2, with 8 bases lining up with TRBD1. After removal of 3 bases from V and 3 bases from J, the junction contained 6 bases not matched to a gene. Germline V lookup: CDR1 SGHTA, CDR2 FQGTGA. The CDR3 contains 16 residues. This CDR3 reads CASSFGQGAYTGELFF. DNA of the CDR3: TGTGCCAGCAGCTTCGGACAGGGAGCTTACACCGGGGAGCTGTTTTTT.

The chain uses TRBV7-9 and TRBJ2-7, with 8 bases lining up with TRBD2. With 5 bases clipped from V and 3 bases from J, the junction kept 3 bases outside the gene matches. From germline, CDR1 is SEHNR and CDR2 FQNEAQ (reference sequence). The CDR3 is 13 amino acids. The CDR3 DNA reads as TGTGCCAGCAGCCGCGGGACTAGCTACGAGCAGTACTTC. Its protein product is CASSRGTSYEQYF.

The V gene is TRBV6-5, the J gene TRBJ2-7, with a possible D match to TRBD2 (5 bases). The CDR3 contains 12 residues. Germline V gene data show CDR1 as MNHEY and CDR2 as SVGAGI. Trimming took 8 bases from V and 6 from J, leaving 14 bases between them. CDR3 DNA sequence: TGTGCCAGCGCCAGTACGAGCGGCGAGCAGTACTTC. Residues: CASASTSGEQYF.

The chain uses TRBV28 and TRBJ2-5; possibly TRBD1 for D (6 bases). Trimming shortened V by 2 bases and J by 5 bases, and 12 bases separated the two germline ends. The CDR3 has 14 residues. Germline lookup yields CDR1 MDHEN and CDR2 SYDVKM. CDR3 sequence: CASSLQGPRETQYF. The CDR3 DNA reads TGTGCCAGCAGTTTACAGGGGCCGAGGGAGACCCAGTACTTC.